Listed below are T cell receptor beta chains from one sample, sequenced in a study of shared clonotypes between healthy human individuals. The method was immunoSEQ multiplex PCR; TCRdb's version includes in-frame clones alone and lacks a portion of them. The repertoire holds roughly 1,100,000 clones, with 70% to 80% as singletons. Material: memory CD4+ T cells sorted from blood. These receptors all come from a man in his late teens or twenties in good health. Each CDR3 is given with its conserved first and last residue. D genes are given only for firm matches. The size of a clone is reported for some rows only, either as once, few or many, or as a class for expanded clones.

cdr3_nt: TGTGCCAGCAGCTTACACAACTCCTACGAGCAGTACTTC
cdr3_aa: CASSLHNSYEQYF
v_call: TRBV7-2
cdr3_length: 13
d_call: .
clone_size: .
j_call: TRBJ2-7

cdr3_nt: TGTGCCAGCAGCTACCGGGAGGGGGAGACCCAGTACTTC
cdr3_aa: CASSYREGETQYF
v_call: TRBV7-3
cdr3_length: 13
d_call: TRBD2
clone_size: .
j_call: TRBJ2-5

cdr3_nt: TGTGCCAGCAGCTTTACCGGGACGAAAAACGAGCAGTACTTC
cdr3_aa: CASSFTGTKNEQYF
v_call: TRBV11-2
cdr3_length: 14
d_call: .
clone_size: .
j_call: TRBJ2-7

cdr3_nt: TGTGCCAGCAGCGGGGGAACTGAAGCTTTCTTT
cdr3_aa: CASSGGTEAFF
v_call: TRBV6-5
cdr3_length: 11
d_call: .
clone_size: .
j_call: TRBJ1-1

cdr3_nt: TGTGCCAGCAGCCCCACAGGGGTACGCCGCGAAAAACTGTTTTTT
cdr3_aa: CASSPTGVRREKLFF
v_call: TRBV7-2
cdr3_length: 15
d_call: TRBD1
clone_size: many
j_call: TRBJ1-4

cdr3_nt: TGTGCCAGCAGGAAATCTGGGACCCCGCAAGAGACCCAGTACTTC
cdr3_aa: CASRKSGTPQETQYF
v_call: TRBV2
cdr3_length: 15
d_call: .
clone_size: .
j_call: TRBJ2-5

cdr3_nt: TGCGCCAGCAGCCACCCCGGGACTAGCGGGGTACTTTTCACCGGGGAGCTGTTTTTT
cdr3_aa: CASSHPGTSGVLFTGELFF
v_call: TRBV4-1
cdr3_length: 19
d_call: TRBD2
clone_size: .
j_call: TRBJ2-2

cdr3_nt: TGTGCCAGCAGCGACGGACAGGGAGGACAGCCCCAGCATTTT
cdr3_aa: CASSDGQGGQPQHF
v_call: TRBV7-9
cdr3_length: 14
d_call: TRBD1
clone_size: .
j_call: TRBJ1-5

cdr3_nt: TGTGCCAGCAGCTTAAGGGACAGAGCCAAAAACATTCAGTACTTC
cdr3_aa: CASSLRDRAKNIQYF
v_call: TRBV5-6
cdr3_length: 15
d_call: TRBD1
clone_size: once
j_call: TRBJ2-4

cdr3_nt: TGTGCCAGCAGCTTAACAGGGGCCAACACTGAAGCTTTCTTT
cdr3_aa: CASSLTGANTEAFF
v_call: TRBV7-9
cdr3_length: 14
d_call: TRBD1
clone_size: once
j_call: TRBJ1-1

cdr3_nt: TGTGCCAGCAGCTTAGATTCTGGGCAGCCCCAGCATTTT
cdr3_aa: CASSLDSGQPQHF
v_call: TRBV7-2
cdr3_length: 13
d_call: .
clone_size: once
j_call: TRBJ1-5

cdr3_nt: TGCGCCAGCAGCCAAATTCTAGCCACAGATACGCAGTATTTT
cdr3_aa: CASSQILATDTQYF
v_call: TRBV5-1
cdr3_length: 14
d_call: .
clone_size: once
j_call: TRBJ2-3

cdr3_nt: TGTGCCAGCAGCCCCGGAGGTTCCCCCTCCTACAATGAGCAGTTCTTC
cdr3_aa: CASSPGGSPSYNEQFF
v_call: TRBV9
cdr3_length: 16
d_call: .
clone_size: few
j_call: TRBJ2-1

cdr3_nt: TGCGCCAGCACTCCGGAGGGGGGAACGGGTGAAAAACTGTTTTTT
cdr3_aa: CASTPEGGTGEKLFF
v_call: TRBV5-1
cdr3_length: 15
d_call: .
clone_size: .
j_call: TRBJ1-4

cdr3_nt: TGCGCCAGCAGTCACACCGGGGAGCTGTTTTTT
cdr3_aa: CASSHTGELFF
v_call: TRBV10-2
cdr3_length: 11
d_call: .
clone_size: .
j_call: TRBJ2-2

cdr3_nt: TGTGCCAGCAGTGAACGGGCGGGAGAGACCCAGTACTTC
cdr3_aa: CASSERAGETQYF
v_call: TRBV2
cdr3_length: 13
d_call: .
clone_size: .
j_call: TRBJ2-5

cdr3_nt: TGCGCCAGCAGCTCCGGGGGAGAGGGCGAGCAGTACTTC
cdr3_aa: CASSSGGEGEQYF
v_call: TRBV5-1
cdr3_length: 13
d_call: .
clone_size: .
j_call: TRBJ2-7

cdr3_nt: TGTGCCAGCTCACCCGGGACACCCTCCTACGAGCAGTACTTC
cdr3_aa: CASSPGTPSYEQYF
v_call: TRBV18
cdr3_length: 14
d_call: .
clone_size: .
j_call: TRBJ2-7

cdr3_nt: TGCAGCGTCTACAGGGGTGAAAAACTGTTTTTT
cdr3_aa: CSVYRGEKLFF
v_call: TRBV29-1
cdr3_length: 11
d_call: TRBD1
clone_size: .
j_call: TRBJ1-4

cdr3_nt: TGTGCCAGTAGTCTTCGGACAGCAACTAGCGACTATGGCTACACCTTC
cdr3_aa: CASSLRTATSDYGYTF
v_call: TRBV19
cdr3_length: 16
d_call: .
clone_size: .
j_call: TRBJ1-2

cdr3_nt: TGTGCCACCGGGGAAGGTCCGACAGCCACTGAGAGGTTTTTT
cdr3_aa: CATGEGPTATERFF
v_call: TRBV10-3
cdr3_length: 14
d_call: .
clone_size: few
j_call: TRBJ1-4

cdr3_nt: TGTGCCAGCACCCAACAAAACAGGGGGCCTACCTACGAGCAGTACTTC
cdr3_aa: CASTQQNRGPTYEQYF
v_call: TRBV5-6
cdr3_length: 16
d_call: TRBD1
clone_size: many
j_call: TRBJ2-7

cdr3_nt: TGTGCCAGCAGTGAATTTGACAGGGGGTTTACCGGGGAGCTGTTTTTT
cdr3_aa: CASSEFDRGFTGELFF
v_call: TRBV25-1
cdr3_length: 16
d_call: TRBD1
clone_size: few
j_call: TRBJ2-2

cdr3_nt: TGTGCCAGTGGGTCGGGCATTGCCGGGGAGCTGTTTTTT
cdr3_aa: CASGSGIAGELFF
v_call: TRBV19
cdr3_length: 13
d_call: .
clone_size: .
j_call: TRBJ2-2

cdr3_nt: TGTGCCATCAGTGAGTTCGGGGGAGCGGCAGCTGGGGCCAACGTCCTGACTTTC
cdr3_aa: CAISEFGGAAAGANVLTF
v_call: TRBV10-3
cdr3_length: 18
d_call: .
clone_size: .
j_call: TRBJ2-6

cdr3_nt: TGCAGCGTTGTTCTACAGGTGGCGGGGGGCTACACCTTC
cdr3_aa: CSVVLQVAGGYTF
v_call: TRBV29-1
cdr3_length: 13
d_call: .
clone_size: .
j_call: TRBJ1-2